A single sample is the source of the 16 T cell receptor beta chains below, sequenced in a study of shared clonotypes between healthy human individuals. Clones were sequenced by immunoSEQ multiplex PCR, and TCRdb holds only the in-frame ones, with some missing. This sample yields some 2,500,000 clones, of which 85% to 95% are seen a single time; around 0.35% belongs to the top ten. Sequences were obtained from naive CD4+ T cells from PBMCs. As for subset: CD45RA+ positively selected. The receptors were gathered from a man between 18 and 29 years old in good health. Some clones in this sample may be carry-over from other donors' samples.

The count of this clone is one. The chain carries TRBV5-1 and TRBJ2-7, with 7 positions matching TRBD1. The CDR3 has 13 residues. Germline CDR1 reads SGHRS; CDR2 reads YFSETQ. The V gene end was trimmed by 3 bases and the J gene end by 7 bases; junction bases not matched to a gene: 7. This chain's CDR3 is CASSWDSLREQYF. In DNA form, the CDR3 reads TGCGCCAGCAGCTGGGACAGCCTGAGGGAGCAGTACTTC.

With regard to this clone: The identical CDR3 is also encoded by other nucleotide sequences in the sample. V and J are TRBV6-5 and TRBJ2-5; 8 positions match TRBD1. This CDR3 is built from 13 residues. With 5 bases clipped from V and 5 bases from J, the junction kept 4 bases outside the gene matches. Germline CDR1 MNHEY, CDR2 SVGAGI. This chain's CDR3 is CASSRTGRETQYF. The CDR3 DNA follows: TGTGCCAGCAGTCGGACAGGGCGGGAGACCCAGTACTTC.

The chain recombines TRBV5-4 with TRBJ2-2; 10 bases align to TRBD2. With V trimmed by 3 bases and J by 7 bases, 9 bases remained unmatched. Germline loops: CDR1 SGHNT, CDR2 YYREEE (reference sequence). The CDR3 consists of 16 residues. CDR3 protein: CASSSPSGGPYGELFF. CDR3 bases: TGTGCCAGCAGCTCGCCTAGCGGGGGCCCCTACGGGGAGCTGTTTTTT. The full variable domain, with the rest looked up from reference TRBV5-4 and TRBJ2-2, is ETGVTQSPTHLIKTRGQQVTLRCSSQSGHNTVSWYQQALGQGPQFIFQYYREEENGRGNFPPRFSGLQFPNYSSELNVNALELDDSALYLCASSSPSGGPYGELFFGEGSRLTVL.

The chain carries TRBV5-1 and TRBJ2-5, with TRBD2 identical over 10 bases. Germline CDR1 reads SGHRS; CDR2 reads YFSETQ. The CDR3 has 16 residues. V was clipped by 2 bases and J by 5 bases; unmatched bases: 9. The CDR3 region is CASSFSAGGDGETQYF. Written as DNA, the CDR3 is TGCGCCAGCAGCTTCTCAGCGGGAGGGGATGGGGAGACCCAGTACTTC.

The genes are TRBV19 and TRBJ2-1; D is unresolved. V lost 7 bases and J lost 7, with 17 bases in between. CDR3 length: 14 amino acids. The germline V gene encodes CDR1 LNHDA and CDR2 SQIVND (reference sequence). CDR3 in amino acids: CASTLRKDGNEQFF. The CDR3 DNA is TGTGCCAGTACCCTTCGAAAGGATGGGAATGAGCAGTTCTTC.

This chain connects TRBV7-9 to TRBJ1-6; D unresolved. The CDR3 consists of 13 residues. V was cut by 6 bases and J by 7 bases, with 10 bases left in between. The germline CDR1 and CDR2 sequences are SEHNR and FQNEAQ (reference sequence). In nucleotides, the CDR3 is TGTGCCAGCAGAACAGAAATGAATTCACCCCTCCACTTT. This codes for CASRTEMNSPLHF.

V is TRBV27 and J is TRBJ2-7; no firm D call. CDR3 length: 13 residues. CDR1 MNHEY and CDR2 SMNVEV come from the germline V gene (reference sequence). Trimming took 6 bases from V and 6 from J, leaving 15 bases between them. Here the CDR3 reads CASRERRGSEQYF. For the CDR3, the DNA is TGTGCCAGCAGAGAACGCCGCGGCTCCGAGCAGTACTTC.

DNA of the CDR3: TGTGCCAGCAGTGAATTCGCACCCGCGAACACCGGGGAGCTGTTTTTT. It codes for CASSEFAPANTGELFF. V usage is TRBV6-1 and J usage is TRBJ2-2, with no clear D. In germline, CDR1 is MNHNS, CDR2 SASEGT. The V end was cut by 2 bases, the J end by 0 bases, with 10 bases between. The CDR3 length is 16 residues.

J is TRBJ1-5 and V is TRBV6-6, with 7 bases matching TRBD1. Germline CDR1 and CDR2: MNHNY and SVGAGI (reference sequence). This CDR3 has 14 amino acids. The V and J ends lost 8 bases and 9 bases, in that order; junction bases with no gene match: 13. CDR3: CASRDSQFESPQHF. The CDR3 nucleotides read TGTGCCAGCCGGGACAGCCAATTTGAATCGCCCCAGCATTTT.

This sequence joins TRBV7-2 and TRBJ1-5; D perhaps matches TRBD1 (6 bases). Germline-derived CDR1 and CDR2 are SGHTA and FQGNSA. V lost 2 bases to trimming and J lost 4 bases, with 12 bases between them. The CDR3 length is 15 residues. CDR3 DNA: TGTGCCAGCAGCTTAACAGGGACAAAAAATCAGCCCCAGCATTTT. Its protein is CASSLTGTKNQPQHF.

The DNA of the CDR3 is TGTGCCAGCAGCTTAGCGCGGAGCGGGGTATGGAATGAGCAGTTCTTC. Residues: CASSLARSGVWNEQFF. The V call is TRBV7-2, the J call TRBJ2-1; 7 nucleotides line up with TRBD2. J was trimmed by 7 bases and V by 0 bases; bases with no gene match: 9. The CDR3 totals 16 residues. Germline lookup yields CDR1 SGHTA and CDR2 FQGNSA.

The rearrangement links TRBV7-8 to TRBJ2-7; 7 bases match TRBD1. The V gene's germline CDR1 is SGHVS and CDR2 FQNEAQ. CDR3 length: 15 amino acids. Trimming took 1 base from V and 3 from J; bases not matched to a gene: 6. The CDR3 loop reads CASSLGLNRGYEQYF. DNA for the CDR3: TGTGCCAGCAGCTTAGGGCTAAACAGGGGCTACGAGCAGTACTTC.

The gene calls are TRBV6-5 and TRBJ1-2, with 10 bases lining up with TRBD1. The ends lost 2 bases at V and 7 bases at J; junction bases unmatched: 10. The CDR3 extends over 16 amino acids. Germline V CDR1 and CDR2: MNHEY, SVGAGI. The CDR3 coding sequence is TGTGCCAGCAGTTACACGGGAATCGACAGGGGGCTTGGCTACACCTTC. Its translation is CASSYTGIDRGLGYTF.

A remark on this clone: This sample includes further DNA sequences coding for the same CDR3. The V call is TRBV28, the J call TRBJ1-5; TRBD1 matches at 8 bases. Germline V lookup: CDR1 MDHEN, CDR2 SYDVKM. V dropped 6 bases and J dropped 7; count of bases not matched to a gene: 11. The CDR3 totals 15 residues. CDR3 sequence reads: CASSPGGWSNQPQHF. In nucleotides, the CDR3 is TGTGCCAGCAGCCCAGGGGGCTGGAGTAACCAGCCCCAGCATTTT. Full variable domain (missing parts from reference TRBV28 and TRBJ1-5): DVKVTQSSRYLVKRTGEKVFLECVQDMDHENMFWYRQDPGLGLRLIYFSYDVKMKEKGDIPEGYSVSREKKERFSLILESASTNQTSMYLCASSPGGWSNQPQHFGDGTRLSIL.

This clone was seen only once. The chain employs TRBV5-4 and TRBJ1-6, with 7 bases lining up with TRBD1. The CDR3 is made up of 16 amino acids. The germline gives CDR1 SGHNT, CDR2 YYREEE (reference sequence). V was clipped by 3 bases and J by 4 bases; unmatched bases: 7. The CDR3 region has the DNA TGTGCCAGCAGCTCTGGGGCAGGGGGATATAATTCACCCCTCCACTTT. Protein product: CASSSGAGGYNSPLHF.

CDR3 loop: CASSQVRGPIYNEQFF. As DNA, the CDR3 is TGTGCCAGCAGCCAAGTAAGGGGCCCGATTTACAATGAGCAGTTCTTC. The V gene is TRBV4-2, the J gene TRBJ2-1, with D maybe TRBD1 (5 bases). V lost 1 base, J lost 4 bases, and 14 bases lay in between. Germline V gene lookup returns CDR1 LGHNA and CDR2 YNFKEQ. CDR3 length: 16 residues.